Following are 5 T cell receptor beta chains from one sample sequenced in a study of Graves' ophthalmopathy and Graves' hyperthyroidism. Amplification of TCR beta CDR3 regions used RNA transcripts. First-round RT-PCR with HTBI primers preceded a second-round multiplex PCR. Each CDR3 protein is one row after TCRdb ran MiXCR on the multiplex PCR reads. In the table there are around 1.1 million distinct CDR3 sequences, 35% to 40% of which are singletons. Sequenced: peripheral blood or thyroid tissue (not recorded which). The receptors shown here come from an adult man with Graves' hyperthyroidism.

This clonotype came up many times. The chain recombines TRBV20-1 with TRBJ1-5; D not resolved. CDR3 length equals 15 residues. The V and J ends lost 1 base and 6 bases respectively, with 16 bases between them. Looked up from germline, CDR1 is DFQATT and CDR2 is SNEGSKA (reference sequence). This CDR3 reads CSARVFGRVVQPQHF. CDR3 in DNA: TGCAGTGCTAGAGTTTTTGGTCGTGTTGTTCAGCCCCAGCATTTT.

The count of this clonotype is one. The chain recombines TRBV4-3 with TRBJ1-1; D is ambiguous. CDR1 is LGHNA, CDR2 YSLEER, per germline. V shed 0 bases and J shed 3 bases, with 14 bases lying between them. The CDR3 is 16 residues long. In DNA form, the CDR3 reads TGCGCCAGCAGCCAAGAAGCCGACGACGAGGACACTGAAGCTTTCTTT. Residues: CASSQEADDEDTEAFF.

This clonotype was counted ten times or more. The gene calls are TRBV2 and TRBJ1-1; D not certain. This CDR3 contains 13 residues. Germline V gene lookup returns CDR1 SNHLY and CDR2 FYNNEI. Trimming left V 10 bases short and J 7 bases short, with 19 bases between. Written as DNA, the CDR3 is TGTGCCAACCTCCCGAGGGAAAGGGTTGAAGCTTTCTTT. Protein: CANLPRERVEAFF.

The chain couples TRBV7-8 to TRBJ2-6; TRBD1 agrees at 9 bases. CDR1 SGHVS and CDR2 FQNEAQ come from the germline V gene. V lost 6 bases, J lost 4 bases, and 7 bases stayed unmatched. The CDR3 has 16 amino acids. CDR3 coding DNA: TGTGCCAGCAGTCCCACAGGGGGCGAAGGGGCCAACGTCCTGACTTTC. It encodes CASSPTGGEGANVLTF.

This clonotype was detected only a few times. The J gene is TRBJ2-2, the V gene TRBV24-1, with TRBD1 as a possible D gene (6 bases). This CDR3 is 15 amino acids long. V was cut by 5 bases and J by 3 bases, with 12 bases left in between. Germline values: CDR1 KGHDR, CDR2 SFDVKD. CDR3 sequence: CATSGRGRDTGELFF. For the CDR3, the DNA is TGTGCCACCAGTGGCAGGGGTCGAGACACCGGGGAGCTGTTTTTT.